Following are 6 T cell receptor beta chains from one sample sequenced in a study of early T cells in non-severe SARS-CoV-2 infection. MiXCR was run by TCRdb on the 5' RACE reads, yielding one entry per CDR3 protein. Seen here are 60,000 to 70,000 distinct CDR3 sequences, around 8.7% observed once, and the top ten hold 3.2%. The material sequenced was whole blood. These receptors originate from an adult who was a healthcare worker with PCR-confirmed SARS-CoV-2 infection or an uninfected control (not recorded which).

In this sample, this clonotype turned up a few times. V gene TRBV30 combines with J gene TRBJ2-4; no clear D. This CDR3 comprises 16 residues. In germline, CDR1 is GTSNPN, CDR2 SVGIG (reference sequence). V was trimmed by 0 bases and J by 0 bases, leaving 12 bases between them. The chain's CDR3 is CAWSVHGPLAKNIQYF. The CDR3 region has the DNA TGTGCCTGGAGTGTACATGGGCCATTAGCCAAAAACATTCAGTACTTC. Full variable domain (outside the CDR3, taken from reference TRBV30 and TRBJ2-4): SQTIHQWPATLVQPVGSPLSLECTVEGTSNPNLYWYRQAAGRGLQLLFYSVGIGQISSEVPQNLSASRPQDRQFILSSKKLLLSDSGFYLCAWSVHGPLAKNIQYFGAGTRLSVL.

This clonotype showed up just a few times. J is TRBJ2-7 and V is TRBV3-1; D uncertain. The CDR3 extends over 14 amino acids. Germline loops: CDR1 LGHDT, CDR2 YNNKEL (reference sequence). The V end lost 0 bases, the J end lost 0 bases, and 6 bases lay between the germline ends. CDR3 residues: CASSQDAVSYEQYF. CDR3 sequence (DNA): TGTGCCAGCAGCCAAGACGCAGTCTCCTACGAGCAGTACTTC.

V is TRBV27 and J is TRBJ2-7; D may correspond to TRBD1 or TRBD2 (5 bases each). CDR3 size: 15 residues. The V gene's germline CDR1 is MNHEY and CDR2 SMNVEV (reference sequence). V shed 4 bases and J shed 6 bases, with 19 bases lying between them. Here the CDR3 DNA reads TGTGCCAGCAGTTCCGGCCGGGACGGGCCCTCCGAGCAGTACTTC. It yields the protein CASSSGRDGPSEQYF.

The gene calls are TRBV28 and TRBJ1-2; D may be TRBD1 (6 bases). V was clipped by 7 bases and J by 5 bases, with 26 bases between them. The CDR3 extends over 17 amino acids. Per the germline V gene, CDR1 is MDHEN and CDR2 is SYDVKM. CDR3 nucleotides: TGTGCCAGCACCCTCTTGGGGACACTCAAGCAGCGGTATGGCTACACCTTC. Residues: CASTLLGTLKQRYGYTF.

V usage is TRBV19 and J usage is TRBJ2-1; D not certain. Per germline, CDR1 LNHDA and CDR2 SQIVND (reference sequence). The germline V and J ends were trimmed by 3 bases and 3 bases, with 15 bases remaining between them. The CDR3 contains 16 residues. CDR3: CASSISFDLYYNEQFF. CDR3 in DNA: TGTGCCAGTAGTATCTCCTTTGACCTCTACTACAATGAGCAGTTCTTC.

There are a few counts of this clonotype. The gene calls are TRBV6-1 and TRBJ2-3; 8 nucleotides align to TRBD1. There are 14 residues in the CDR3. The J segment lost 4 bases and the V segment lost 5 bases, leaving 5 bases of the junction unmatched. The germline gives CDR1 MNHNS, CDR2 SASEGT. Here the CDR3 DNA reads TGTGCCAGCAGTTCGGACAGGGTCTCAGATACGCAGTATTTT. It encodes CASSSDRVSDTQYF.